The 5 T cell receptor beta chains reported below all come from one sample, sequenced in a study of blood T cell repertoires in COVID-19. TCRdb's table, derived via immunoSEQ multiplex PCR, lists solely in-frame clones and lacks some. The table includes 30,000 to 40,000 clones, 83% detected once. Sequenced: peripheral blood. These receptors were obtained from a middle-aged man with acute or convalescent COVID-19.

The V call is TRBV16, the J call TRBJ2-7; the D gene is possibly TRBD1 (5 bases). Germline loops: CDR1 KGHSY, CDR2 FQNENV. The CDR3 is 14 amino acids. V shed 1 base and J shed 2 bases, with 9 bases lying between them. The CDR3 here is CASSQFFRAYEQYF. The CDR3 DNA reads TGTGCCAGCAGCCAATTTTTCAGGGCCTACGAGCAGTACTTC.

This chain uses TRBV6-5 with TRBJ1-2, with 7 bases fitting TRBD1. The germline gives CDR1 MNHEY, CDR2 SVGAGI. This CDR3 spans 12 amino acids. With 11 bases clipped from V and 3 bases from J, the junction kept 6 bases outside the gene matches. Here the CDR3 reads CACLGTDYGYTF. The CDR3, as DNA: TGTGCCTGCTTGGGGACAGACTATGGCTACACCTTC.

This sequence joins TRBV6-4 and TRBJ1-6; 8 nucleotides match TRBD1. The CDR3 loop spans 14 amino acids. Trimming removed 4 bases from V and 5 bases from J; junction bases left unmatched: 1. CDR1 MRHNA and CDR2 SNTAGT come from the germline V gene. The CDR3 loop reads CASSGTGHNSPLHF. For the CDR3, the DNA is TGTGCCAGCAGTGGGACAGGGCATAATTCACCCCTCCACTTT.

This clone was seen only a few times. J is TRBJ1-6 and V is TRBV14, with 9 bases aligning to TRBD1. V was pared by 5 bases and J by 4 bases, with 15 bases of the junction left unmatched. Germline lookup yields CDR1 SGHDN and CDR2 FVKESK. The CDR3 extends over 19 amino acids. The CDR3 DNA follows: TGTGCCAGCAGCTCTCATCGAATTGGGACAGGGACTTATAATTCACCCCTCCACTTT. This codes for CASSSHRIGTGTYNSPLHF. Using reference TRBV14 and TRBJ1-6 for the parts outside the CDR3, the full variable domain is EAGVTQFPSHSVIEKGQTVTLRCDPISGHDNLYWYRRVMGKEIKFLLHFVKESKQDESGMPNNRFLAERTGGTYSTLKVQPAELEDSGVYFCASSSHRIGTGTYNSPLHFGNGTRLTVT.

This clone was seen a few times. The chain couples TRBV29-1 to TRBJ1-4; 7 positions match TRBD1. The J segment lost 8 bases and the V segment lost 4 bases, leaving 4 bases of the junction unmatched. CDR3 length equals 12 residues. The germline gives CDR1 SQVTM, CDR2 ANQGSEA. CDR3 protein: CSVGAGGEKLFF. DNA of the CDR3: TGCAGCGTTGGGGCAGGGGGAGAAAAACTGTTTTTT.